The T cell receptor beta chain described here comes from a study of identifying expanded T cells in peripheral blood. The assay was immunoSEQ multiplex PCR, and TCRdb's table has in-frame clones only and misses some. This table has tens of thousands of clones, around 90% appearing once. V was trimmed by 7 bases and J by 2 bases, leaving 20 bases between them. Germline V gene lookup returns CDR1 SGHVS and CDR2 FQNEAQ. The CDR3 is made up of 17 amino acids. Healthy donors had no documented immune events, such as infections, while sampled. Overall study results and limits: Clone count variance between approximately two-week samples rose with total template count.

For this clone: What it binds is not known.

The source material was blood. The clonotype comes from a person between 18 and 70 years old in good health. This rearrangement joins TRBV7-8 to TRBJ2-2, with D possibly TRBD1 on 7 matching bases. The CDR3 DNA is TGTGCCAGCACCAAGTCAGGGGGGACGGATAACACCGGGGAGCTGTTTTTT. Residues: CASTKSGGTDNTGELFF.